These T cell receptor beta chains were read from a single sample in a study of blood T cell repertoires in COVID-19. Only in-frame clones appear in the TCRdb table, and some are missing; sequencing was by immunoSEQ multiplex PCR. The profile covers 250,000 to 350,000 clones, with around 90% appearing a single time and about 1.7% taken by the ten largest. Material for sequencing was PBMCs or T cells enriched from blood (not recorded which). The origin of the receptors is a woman between 18 and 29 years old with acute COVID-19. CDR3s include the opening cysteine and the closing phenylalanine or tryptophan. Fields, in order: V gene, D gene, clone size, J gene, CDR3 DNA, CDR3 protein. A D gene is named only where the DNA matches it firmly. Only part of the rows carry a size: once, few, many, or a class if the clone is expanded.

TRBV27	TRBD1	-	TRBJ1-1	TGTGCCAGCAGCTCAATGCAGGGACAGTTGAACACTGAAGCTTTCTTT	CASSSMQGQLNTEAFF
TRBV9	TRBD1	few	TRBJ2-1	TGTGCCAGCAGTTTGGACAGGAGCTCCTACAATGAGCAGTTCTTC	CASSLDRSSYNEQFF
TRBV7-2	TRBD1	-	TRBJ1-3	TGTGCCAGCAGCTTAATGGGGGACAGGATCTCTGGAAACACCATATATTTT	CASSLMGDRISGNTIYF
TRBV6-6	-	-	TRBJ1-2	TGTGCCAGCAGTAAACCCGTCAAATCGGATGGCTACACCTTC	CASSKPVKSDGYTF
TRBV6-5	TRBD1	once	TRBJ2-1	TGTGCCAGCACTCGACGGACAGGGTCTTACAATGAGCAGTTCTTC	CASTRRTGSYNEQFF
TRBV6-5	-	-	TRBJ2-3	TGTGCCAGCACAGGGGGGCGAGAACCAGATACGCAGTATTTT	CASTGGREPDTQYF
TRBV4-3	TRBD2	-	TRBJ2-1	TGCGCCAGCAGCCAAGACCCAGCGGGAGATCCATACAATGAGCAGTTCTTC	CASSQDPAGDPYNEQFF
TRBV20-1	-	-	TRBJ2-2	TGCAGTGCTAGTCGAGGCCCGAACACCGGGGAGCTGTTTTTT	CSASRGPNTGELFF
TRBV6-5	-	-	TRBJ1-5	TGTGCCAGCAGACCCCAGGGGTACAATCAGCCCCAGCATTTT	CASRPQGYNQPQHF
TRBV5-6	TRBD1	-	TRBJ2-5	TGTGCCAGCAGCTTAGGTCCAGGGGGCCAAGAGACCCAGTACTTC	CASSLGPGGQETQYF
TRBV4-1	TRBD1	-	TRBJ1-1	TGCGCCAGCAGCCTAGGGGGCTCCGGGACCATGAACACTGAAGCTTTCTTT	CASSLGGSGTMNTEAFF
TRBV5-4	TRBD2	-	TRBJ2-1	TGTGCCAGCAGCTTGGCCGGCGGGAGGATAGACAATGAGCAGTTCTTC	CASSLAGGRIDNEQFF
TRBV30	TRBD1	-	TRBJ2-1	TGTGCCTGTTCTGACAGGGTGGGGTCCTACAATGAGCAGTTCTTC	CACSDRVGSYNEQFF
TRBV4-1	-	-	TRBJ2-7	TGCGCCAGCAGCCAAGAATGGGGTGGGAGTATATACGAGCAGTACTTC	CASSQEWGGSIYEQYF
TRBV19	TRBD2	few	TRBJ2-3	TGTGCCAGTAGGAGGCTAGCGGGAGCAGATACGCAGTATTTT	CASRRLAGADTQYF
TRBV10-3	TRBD2	-	TRBJ2-3	TGTGCCATCAGTGAGGGGACTACCACAGATACGCAGTATTTT	CAISEGTTTDTQYF
TRBV27	TRBD1	-	TRBJ1-4	TGTGCCAGCAGTCCAGGGGGATCTAACGAAAAACTGTTTTTT	CASSPGGSNEKLFF
TRBV2	-	-	TRBJ1-2	TGTGCCAGCAGTGAGACGGAGTATGGCTACACCTTC	CASSETEYGYTF
TRBV11-1	-	-	TRBJ2-1	TGTGCCAGCAGCTTTAAACAGCCAAGCTCCTACAATGAGCAGTTCTTC	CASSFKQPSSYNEQFF
TRBV19	-	-	TRBJ2-3	TGTGCCAGTAGTACGGGTTTTGTCACAGATACGCAGTATTTT	CASSTGFVTDTQYF
TRBV18	-	-	TRBJ1-5	TGTGCCAGCTCACCCGAAAGAGCCAATCAGCCCCAGCATTTT	CASSPERANQPQHF
TRBV19	TRBD2	-	TRBJ2-1	TGTGCCAGTACCAAGGACGGGAGGAGGGGTGAGCAGTTCTTC	CASTKDGRRGEQFF
TRBV19	TRBD2	-	TRBJ2-7	TGTGCCAGTAACGATCGGACTAGCGGGAGAAGGAACGAGCAGTACTTC	CASNDRTSGRRNEQYF
TRBV20-1	-	-	TRBJ1-4	TGCAGTGCTATTGACAGGCCCTGGGCAACTAATGAAAAACTGTTTTTT	CSAIDRPWATNEKLFF
TRBV6-6	TRBD2	-	TRBJ2-1	TGTGCCAGCAGCTCCCCCTATGAGCGGGAAAATGAGCAGTTCTTC	CASSSPYERENEQFF
TRBV9	-	-	TRBJ2-1	TGTGCCAGCAGCGGTATTTCTGGCTATGAGCAGTTCTTC	CASSGISGYEQFF